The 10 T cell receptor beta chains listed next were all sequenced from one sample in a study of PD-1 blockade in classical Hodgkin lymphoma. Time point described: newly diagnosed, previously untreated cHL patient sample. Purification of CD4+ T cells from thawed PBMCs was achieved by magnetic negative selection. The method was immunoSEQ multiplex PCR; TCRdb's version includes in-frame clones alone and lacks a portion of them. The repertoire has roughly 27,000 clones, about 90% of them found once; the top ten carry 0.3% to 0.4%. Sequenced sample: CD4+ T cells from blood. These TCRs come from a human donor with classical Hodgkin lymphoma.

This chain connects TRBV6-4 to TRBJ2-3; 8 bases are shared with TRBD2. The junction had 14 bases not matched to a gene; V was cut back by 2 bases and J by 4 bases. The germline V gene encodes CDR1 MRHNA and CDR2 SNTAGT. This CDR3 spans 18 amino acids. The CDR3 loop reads CASSDQPGGLLGADTQYF. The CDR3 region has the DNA TGTGCCAGCAGTGACCAACCGGGAGGGCTCCTGGGTGCAGATACGCAGTATTTT.

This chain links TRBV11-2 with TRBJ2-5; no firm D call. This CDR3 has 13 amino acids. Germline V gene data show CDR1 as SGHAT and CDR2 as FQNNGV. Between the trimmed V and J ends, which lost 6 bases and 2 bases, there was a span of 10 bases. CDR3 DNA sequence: TGTGCCAGCAGTCCTGGGTATCAAGAGACCCAGTACTTC. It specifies CASSPGYQETQYF.

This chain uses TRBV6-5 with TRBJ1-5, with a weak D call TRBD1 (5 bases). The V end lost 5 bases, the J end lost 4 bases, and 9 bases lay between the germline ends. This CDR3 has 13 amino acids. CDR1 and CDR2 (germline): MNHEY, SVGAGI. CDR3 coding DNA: TGTGCCAGCAGTCGGGGCGGGAATCAGCCCCAGCATTTT. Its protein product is CASSRGGNQPQHF.

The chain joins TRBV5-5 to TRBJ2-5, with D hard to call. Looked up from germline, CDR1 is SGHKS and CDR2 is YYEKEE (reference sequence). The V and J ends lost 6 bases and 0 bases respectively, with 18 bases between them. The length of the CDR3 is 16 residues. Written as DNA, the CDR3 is TGTGCCAGCACCCAAGGCGCTGGGCGATACCAAGAGACCCAGTACTTC. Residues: CASTQGAGRYQETQYF.

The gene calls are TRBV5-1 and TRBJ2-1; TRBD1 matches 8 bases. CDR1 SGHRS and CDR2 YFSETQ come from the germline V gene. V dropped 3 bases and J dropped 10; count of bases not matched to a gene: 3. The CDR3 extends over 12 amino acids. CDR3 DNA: TGCGCCAGCAGCTCGGACAGGGAGGAGCAGTTCTTC. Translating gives CASSSDREEQFF.

The CDR3 loop is CASSYSEGDLKEKLFF. CDR3 nucleotide sequence: TGTGCCAGCAGTTACTCGGAAGGAGATCTAAAGGAAAAACTGTTTTTT. This chain joins TRBV6-5 and TRBJ1-4, with D unresolved. Looked up from germline, CDR1 is MNHEY and CDR2 is SVGAGI. V was trimmed by 0 bases and J by 8 bases, leaving 16 bases between them. The CDR3 totals 16 residues.

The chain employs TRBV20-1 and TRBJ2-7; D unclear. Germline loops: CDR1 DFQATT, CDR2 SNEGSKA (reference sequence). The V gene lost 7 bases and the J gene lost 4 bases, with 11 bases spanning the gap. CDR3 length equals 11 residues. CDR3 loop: CSVRRAYEQYF. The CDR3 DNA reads TGCAGTGTCCGACGAGCGTACGAGCAGTACTTC.

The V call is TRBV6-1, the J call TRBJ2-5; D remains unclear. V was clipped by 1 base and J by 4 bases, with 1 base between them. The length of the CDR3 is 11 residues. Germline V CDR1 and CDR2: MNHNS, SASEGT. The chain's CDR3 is CASSEGETQYF. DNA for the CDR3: TGTGCCAGCAGTGAAGGAGAGACCCAGTACTTC.

CDR3 in DNA: TGTGCCTGCGAGCCCCCAGATACGCAGTATTTT. Translated: CACEPPDTQYF. The chain is built from TRBV7-9 and TRBJ2-3, with D hard to call. CDR3 length: 11 amino acids. Trimming took off 11 bases at V and 4 bases at J, with 10 bases between the two ends. Germline V gives CDR1 SEHNR, CDR2 FQNEAQ (reference sequence).

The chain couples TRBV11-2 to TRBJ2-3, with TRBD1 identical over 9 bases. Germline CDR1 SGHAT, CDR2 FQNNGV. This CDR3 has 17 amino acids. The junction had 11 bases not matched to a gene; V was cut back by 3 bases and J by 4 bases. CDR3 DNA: TGTGCCAGCAGCTTGCGCGGTGGGACAGGGCTTCCAGATACGCAGTATTTT. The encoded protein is CASSLRGGTGLPDTQYF.